A selection of T cell receptor beta chains follows, all from one sample in a study of control samples from healthy donors and cancer patients. The protocol was immunoSEQ multiplex PCR, while the TCRdb copy is restricted to in-frame clones and leaves out a portion. The table lists some 70,000 clones, about 83% of them singletons, with 15% to 18% in the top ten. The specimen was blood. The origin of the receptors is a man aged 55 to 70 in good health. Both conserved end residues are part of each CDR3. A D gene is named only where the DNA matches it firmly. Expanded clones get a size class; other rows say once, few or many, or leave the size out.

v_call	clone_size	j_call	d_call	cdr3_nt	cdr3_aa
TRBV5-1	NA	TRBJ2-2	NA	TGCGCCAGCAGCTTGGTCGGGGGCCGGACCGGGGAGCTGTTTTTT	CASSLVGGRTGELFF
TRBV28	NA	TRBJ1-1	TRBD1	TGTGCCAGCACATCGGCGGGACAGGGCGGGACTGAAGCTTTCTTT	CASTSAGQGGTEAFF
TRBV5-8	NA	TRBJ2-7	TRBD2	TGTGCCAGCAGTCTCGCACTAGCGGGAGTTGATTCGGGGTACGAGCAGTACTTC	CASSLALAGVDSGYEQYF
TRBV19	NA	TRBJ1-1	TRBD1	TGTGCCAGTGGTAGCAGGGGGCTTCCGAACACTGAAGCTTTCTTT	CASGSRGLPNTEAFF
TRBV14	NA	TRBJ2-1	TRBD2	TGTGCCAGCAGCCAAGAATGGACCGTAACTGCCAAACTAGCGGGAGGATCTGACAATGAGCAGTTCTTC	CASSQEWTVTAKLAGGSDNEQFF
TRBV4-1	NA	TRBJ1-6	NA	TGCGCCAGCAGCCGACCCTCGACTTCACCCCTCCACTTT	CASSRPSTSPLHF
TRBV27	NA	TRBJ2-5	TRBD2	TGTGCCAGCAGTCCCGGGACTAGCGGGAGTCATCAGAAGACCCAGTACTTC	CASSPGTSGSHQKTQYF
TRBV5-5	once	TRBJ2-7	NA	TGTGCCAGCAGCTTGTTTGGGGGTTCCTACGAGCAGTACTTC	CASSLFGGSYEQYF
TRBV7-2	NA	TRBJ1-5	NA	TGTGCCAGCAGCCCCGCAGGGCCCCTAAATCAGCCCCAGCATTTT	CASSPAGPLNQPQHF
TRBV6-2/TRBV6-3	few	TRBJ2-3	NA	TGTGCCAGCAGTCACGAAGTCACGCAGTATTTT	CASSHEVTQYF
TRBV2	NA	TRBJ2-3	NA	TGTGCCAGCAGTAGAGAGCCCGCAGATACGCAGTATTTT	CASSREPADTQYF
TRBV7-2	NA	TRBJ2-5	TRBD2	TGTGCCAGCAGCTTTAACAGCGGGATACAAGAGACCCAGTACTTC	CASSFNSGIQETQYF
TRBV3-1/TRBV3-2	NA	TRBJ2-1	TRBD2	TGTGCCAGCAGCCAACGGCTAGCGGGGTACAATGAGCAGTTCTTC	CASSQRLAGYNEQFF
TRBV11-3	NA	TRBJ2-3	NA	TGTGCCAGCAGCTTTACGCCTGCAGATACGCAGTATTTT	CASSFTPADTQYF
TRBV7-2	NA	TRBJ2-7	TRBD1	TGTGCCAGCAGCCCGGACAGGGGTTTTATCTACGAGCAGTACTTC	CASSPDRGFIYEQYF
TRBV6-1	NA	TRBJ2-7	NA	TGTGCCAGCAGTGAACAGGACGGGTCCTACGAGCAGTACTTC	CASSEQDGSYEQYF
TRBV19	NA	TRBJ2-1	TRBD2	TGTGCCAGTATTCCAGTAGCCGGGACTAATAACAATGAGCAGTTCTTC	CASIPVAGTNNNEQFF
TRBV28	few	TRBJ2-1	NA	TGTGCCAGCAGCCTAGGGGGACCCTCCTACAATGAGCAGTTCTTC	CASSLGGPSYNEQFF
TRBV11-2	NA	TRBJ1-1	NA	TGTGCCAGCAGCTCAGCTGGACAGTTTTACACTGAAGCTTTCTTT	CASSSAGQFYTEAFF
TRBV7-7	NA	TRBJ2-3	TRBD2	TGTGCCAGCAGCTTGGGGACTAGCGGCACAGATACGCAGTATTTT	CASSLGTSGTDTQYF
TRBV29-1	NA	TRBJ1-1	NA	TGCAGCGCTCAATGGGGGAATACTGAAGCTTTCTTT	CSAQWGNTEAFF
TRBV3-1/TRBV3-2	once	TRBJ2-3	NA	TGTGCCAGCAGCCATCCCCTGGGGGGTCAGGGTACGCAGTATTTT	CASSHPLGGQGTQYF
TRBV7-2	NA	TRBJ1-6	NA	TGTGCCAGCAGCTTTAGGCTCGGGAATTCACCCCTCCACTTT	CASSFRLGNSPLHF
TRBV5-6	NA	TRBJ1-2	NA	TGTGCCAGCAGCACGGGGGGACCATATGGCTACACCTTC	CASSTGGPYGYTF
TRBV7-8	NA	TRBJ2-1	TRBD2	TGTGCCAGCAGCTCCCGGGGAAGCGGGGCAAGCTCCTACAATGAGCAGTTCTTC	CASSSRGSGASSYNEQFF
TRBV21-1	NA	TRBJ1-5	NA	TGTGCCAGCAGCAGAGGCAATCAGCCCCAGCATTTT	CASSRGNQPQHF
TRBV5-4	NA	TRBJ1-6	NA	TGTGCCAGCAGCGCTTGGGGGAGGGGGGACAATAATTCACCCCTCCACTTT	CASSAWGRGDNNSPLHF
TRBV7-3	once	TRBJ1-1	NA	TGTGCCAGCAGCTTATTATCGCAGGCCGAAGCTTTCTTT	CASSLLSQAEAFF
TRBV5-6	NA	TRBJ2-7	NA	TGTGCCAGCAGCGCCCCGGGGTCAAATGAGCAGTACTTC	CASSAPGSNEQYF
TRBV3-1/TRBV3-2	NA	TRBJ2-1	TRBD1	TGTGCCAGCAGCCAAGCTTCAGGGGGCTCCTACAATGAGCAGTTCTTC	CASSQASGGSYNEQFF
TRBV29-1	NA	TRBJ2-1	NA	TGCAGCGTTACTCGGATAGGCAATGAGCAGTTCTTC	CSVTRIGNEQFF
TRBV11-2	NA	TRBJ2-2	TRBD2	TGTGCCAGCAGCGTGACTAGCGGGAGACGAAACACCGGGGAGCTGTTTTTT	CASSVTSGRRNTGELFF
TRBV4-1	NA	TRBJ1-5	NA	TGCGCCAGCAGCCAAGACACCGGGACCCCCAATCAGCCCCAGCATTTT	CASSQDTGTPNQPQHF
TRBV29-1	NA	TRBJ2-3	NA	TGCAGCGTTGGTAGCGGAGCCACAGATACGCAGTATTTT	CSVGSGATDTQYF
TRBV7-9	NA	TRBJ2-5	TRBD2	TGTGCCAGCAGCTTAGGCGGGAGAGGGTTAAAAGAGACCCAGTACTTC	CASSLGGRGLKETQYF
TRBV24-1	NA	TRBJ1-5	NA	TGTGCCACCAGCGTTGGGGGGGCTTATCAGCCCCAGCATTTT	CATSVGGAYQPQHF
TRBV11-2	NA	TRBJ1-6	NA	TGTGCCATTCCTCAACCGGGGAATTCACCCCTCCACTTT	CAIPQPGNSPLHF
TRBV2	few	TRBJ2-7	NA	TGTGCCAGCAGAGGGTTCGAGCAGGGCGAGGGATACGAGCAGTACTTC	CASRGFEQGEGYEQYF
TRBV19	few	TRBJ1-2	TRBD1	TGTGCCAGTAGTATAGATCCCGGGACAGGCTATGGCTACACCTTC	CASSIDPGTGYGYTF
TRBV7-8	few	TRBJ2-2	TRBD1	TGTGCCAGCAGCGTTCGCGGGACAGGGGGCACCGGGGAGCTGTTTTTT	CASSVRGTGGTGELFF
TRBV6-6	once	TRBJ2-1	TRBD2	TGTGCCAGCAGTTACGGGACTAGCGGGAATTTCAATGAGCAGTTCTTC	CASSYGTSGNFNEQFF
TRBV5-1	NA	TRBJ2-3	TRBD1	TGCGCCAGCAGCTTGGCCGAGGGGACAGTTTGGGATACGCAGTATTTT	CASSLAEGTVWDTQYF
TRBV4-3	NA	TRBJ2-7	TRBD2	TGCGCCAGCAGCCAAGAGTGGACTAGTAGGAACTACGAGCAGTACTTC	CASSQEWTSRNYEQYF
TRBV6-5	NA	TRBJ1-4	TRBD1	TGTGCCAGCAGTTATGGGACAGAAAGTGAAAAACTGTTTTTT	CASSYGTESEKLFF